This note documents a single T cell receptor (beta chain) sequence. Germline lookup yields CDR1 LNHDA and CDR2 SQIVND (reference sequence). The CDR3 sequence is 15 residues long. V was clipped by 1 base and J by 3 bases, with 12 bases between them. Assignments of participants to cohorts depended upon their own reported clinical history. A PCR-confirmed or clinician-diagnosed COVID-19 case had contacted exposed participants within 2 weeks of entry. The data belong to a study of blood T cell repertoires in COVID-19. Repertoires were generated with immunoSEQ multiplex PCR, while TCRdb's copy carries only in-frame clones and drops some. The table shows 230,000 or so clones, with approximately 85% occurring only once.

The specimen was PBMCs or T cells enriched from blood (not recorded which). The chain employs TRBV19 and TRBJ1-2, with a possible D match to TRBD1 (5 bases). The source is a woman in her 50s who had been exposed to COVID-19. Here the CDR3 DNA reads TGTGCCAGTAGTATAGCCTCGACAGATTACTATGGCTACACCTTC. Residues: CASSIASTDYYGYTF.